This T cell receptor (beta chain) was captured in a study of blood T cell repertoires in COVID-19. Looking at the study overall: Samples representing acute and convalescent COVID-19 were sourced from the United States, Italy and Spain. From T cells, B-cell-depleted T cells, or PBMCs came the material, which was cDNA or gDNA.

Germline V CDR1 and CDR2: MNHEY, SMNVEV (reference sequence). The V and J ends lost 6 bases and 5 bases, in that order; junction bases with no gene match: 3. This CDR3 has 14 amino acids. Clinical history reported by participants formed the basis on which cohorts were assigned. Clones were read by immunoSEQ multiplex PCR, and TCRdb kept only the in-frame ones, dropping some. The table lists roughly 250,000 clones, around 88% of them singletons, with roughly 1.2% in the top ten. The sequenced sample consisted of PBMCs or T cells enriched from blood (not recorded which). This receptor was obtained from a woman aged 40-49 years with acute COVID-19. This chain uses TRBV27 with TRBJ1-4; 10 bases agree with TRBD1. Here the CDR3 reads CASRDRGGNEKLFF. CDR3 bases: TGTGCCAGCAGGGACAGGGGGGGGAATGAAAAACTGTTTTTT.